These T cell receptor beta chains were read from a single sample in a study of cytomegalovirus exposure and HLA in healthy donors. Sequencing was performed with immunoSEQ multiplex PCR; in TCRdb, only in-frame clones are kept and a portion is missing. The table shows 75,000 to 95,000 clones, with approximately 69% occurring only once. Material for sequencing was PBMCs. The receptors were sampled from a woman between 45 and 65 years old in good health and CMV-seropositive. CDR3s leave out the opening cysteine and the closing phenylalanine or tryptophan. Fields, in order: V gene, J gene, CDR3 protein.

>TRBV7-3|TRBJ2-2
ASSSSVTSGGRSGELF
>TRBV7-9|TRBJ1-2
ASSLGTDDPGT
>TRBV7-9|TRBJ2-1
ASSLGGGGYNEQF
>TRBV29-1|TRBJ2-5
SVDVQGQETQY
>TRBV9|TRBJ2-7
ASSAGLAEYEQY
>TRBV7-2|TRBJ1-4
ASSLGQGREKLF
>TRBV19|TRBJ1-5
ASSRRAGQPQH
>TRBV27|TRBJ1-1
ASSLGSEAF
>TRBV20-1|TRBJ2-1
SASGDEQF
>TRBV7-9|TRBJ2-7
ASSNPGTDYEQY
>TRBV4-3|TRBJ1-5
ASSPRWDSPGQPQH
>TRBV30|TRBJ1-3
AWSVPDRGGNTIY
>TRBV7-8|TRBJ2-1
ASGSTSGYNEQF
>TRBV2|TRBJ2-6
ASSEVTGHPSGANVLT
>TRBV5-1|TRBJ2-7
ASSSEPGLFYEQY
>TRBV15|TRBJ2-2
ATAGSKSTGELF
>TRBV7-8|TRBJ1-1
ASSLDDWDSTEAF
>TRBV9|TRBJ2-1
ASSVPGTGGSNEQF
>TRBV4-1|TRBJ1-5
ASSLGGDQPQH
>TRBV18|TRBJ2-7
ASSQGQDYEQY
>TRBV30|TRBJ1-3
AWSPGSSGNTIY
>TRBV4-1|TRBJ2-1
ASSPENRNEQF